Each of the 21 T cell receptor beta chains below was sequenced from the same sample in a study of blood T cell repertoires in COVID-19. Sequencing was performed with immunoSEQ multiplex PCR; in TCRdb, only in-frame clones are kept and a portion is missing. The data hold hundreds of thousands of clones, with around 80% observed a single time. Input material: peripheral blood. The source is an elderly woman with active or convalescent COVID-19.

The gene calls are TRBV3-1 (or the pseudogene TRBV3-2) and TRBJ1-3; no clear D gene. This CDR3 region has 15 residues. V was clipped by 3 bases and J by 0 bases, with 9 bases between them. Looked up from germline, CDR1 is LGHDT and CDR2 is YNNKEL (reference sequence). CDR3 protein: CASSHGQSSGNTIYF. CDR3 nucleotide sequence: TGTGCCAGCAGCCATGGCCAGTCCTCTGGAAACACCATATATTTT.

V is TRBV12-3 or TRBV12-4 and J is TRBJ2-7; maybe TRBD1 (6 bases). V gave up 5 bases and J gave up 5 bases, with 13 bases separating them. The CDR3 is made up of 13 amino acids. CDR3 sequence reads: CASSRTQGNEQYF. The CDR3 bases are TGTGCCAGCAGTAGAACCCAGGGGAACGAGCAGTACTTC.

The CDR3 nucleotides read TGTGCCAGCAGCGGTCGTGGGCCCACAGATACGCAGTATTTT. Amino acids: CASSGRGPTDTQYF. The V and J genes are TRBV9 and TRBJ2-3; D uncertain. From germline, CDR1 is SGDLS and CDR2 YYNGEE. V lost 3 bases and J 2 bases, leaving 10 bases between the germline ends. CDR3 length: 14 amino acids.

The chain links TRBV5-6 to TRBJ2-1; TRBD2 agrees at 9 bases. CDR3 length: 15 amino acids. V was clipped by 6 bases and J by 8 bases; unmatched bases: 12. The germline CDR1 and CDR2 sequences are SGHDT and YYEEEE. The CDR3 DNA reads TGTGCCAGCACCCTTGTAGCGGGAGCGATCTATGAGCAGTTCTTC. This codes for CASTLVAGAIYEQFF.

The CDR3 here is CARRDRGRREQYF. The DNA for the CDR3 is TGTGCCAGACGGGACAGGGGGCGCCGGGAGCAGTACTTC. This rearrangement joins TRBV3-1 (or the pseudogene TRBV3-2) to TRBJ2-7; TRBD1 matches at 12 bases. The CDR3 is 13 amino acids. The germline V gene encodes CDR1 LGHDT and CDR2 YNNKEL (reference sequence). J lost 7 bases, V lost 9 bases, and 7 bases had no gene match.

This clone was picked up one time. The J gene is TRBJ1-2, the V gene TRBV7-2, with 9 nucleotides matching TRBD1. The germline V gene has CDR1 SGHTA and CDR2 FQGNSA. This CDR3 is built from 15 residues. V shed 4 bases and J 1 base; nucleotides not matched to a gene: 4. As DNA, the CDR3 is TGTGCCAGCAGCTCCAGGACAGGGGTTAACTATGGCTACACCTTC. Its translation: CASSSRTGVNYGYTF.

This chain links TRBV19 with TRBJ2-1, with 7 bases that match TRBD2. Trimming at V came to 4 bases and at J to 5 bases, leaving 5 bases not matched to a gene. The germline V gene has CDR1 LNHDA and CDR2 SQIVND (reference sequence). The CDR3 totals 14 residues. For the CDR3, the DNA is TGTGCCAGTAGTACCCCGGGGAGGGACAATGAGCAGTTCTTC. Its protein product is CASSTPGRDNEQFF. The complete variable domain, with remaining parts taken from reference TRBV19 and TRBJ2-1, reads DGGITQSPKYLFRKEGQNVTLSCEQNLNHDAMYWYRQDPGQGLRLIYYSQIVNDFQKGDIAEGYSVSREKKESFPLTVTSAQKNPTAFYLCASSTPGRDNEQFFGPGTRLTVL.

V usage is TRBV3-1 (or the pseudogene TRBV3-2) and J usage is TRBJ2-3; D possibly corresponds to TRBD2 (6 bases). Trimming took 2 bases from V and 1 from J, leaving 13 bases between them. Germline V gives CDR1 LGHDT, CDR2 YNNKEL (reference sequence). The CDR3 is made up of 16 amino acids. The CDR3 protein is CASSQPRPSGTDTQYF. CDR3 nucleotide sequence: TGTGCCAGCAGCCAACCTAGACCTAGCGGCACAGATACGCAGTATTTT.

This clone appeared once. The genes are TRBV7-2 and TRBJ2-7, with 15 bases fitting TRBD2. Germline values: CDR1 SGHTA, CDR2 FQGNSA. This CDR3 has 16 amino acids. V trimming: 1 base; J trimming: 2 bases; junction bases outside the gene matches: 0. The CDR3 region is CASSLGTSGGAYEQYF. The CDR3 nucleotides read TGTGCCAGCAGCTTAGGGACTAGCGGGGGGGCCTACGAGCAGTACTTC.

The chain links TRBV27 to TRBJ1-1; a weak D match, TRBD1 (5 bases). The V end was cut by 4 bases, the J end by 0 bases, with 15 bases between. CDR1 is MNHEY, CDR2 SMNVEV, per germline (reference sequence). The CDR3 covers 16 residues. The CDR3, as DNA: TGTGCCAGCAGTTCGGGGGACCGTCTCATGAACACTGAAGCTTTCTTT. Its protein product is CASSSGDRLMNTEAFF.

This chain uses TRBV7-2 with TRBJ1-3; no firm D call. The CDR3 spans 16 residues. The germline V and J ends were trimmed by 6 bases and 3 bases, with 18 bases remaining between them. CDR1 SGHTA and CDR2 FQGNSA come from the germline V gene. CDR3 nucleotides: TGTGCCAGCAGTCCAAACCCCCCCTGGAGTGGAAACACCATATATTTT. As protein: CASSPNPPWSGNTIYF.

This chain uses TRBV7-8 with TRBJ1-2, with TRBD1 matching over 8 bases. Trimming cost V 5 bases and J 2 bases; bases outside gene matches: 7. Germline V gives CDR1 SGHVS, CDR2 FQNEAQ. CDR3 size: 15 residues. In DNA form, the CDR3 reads TGTGCCAGCAGCCCTAGGGGACAGGCGAACTATGGCTACACCTTC. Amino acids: CASSPRGQANYGYTF.

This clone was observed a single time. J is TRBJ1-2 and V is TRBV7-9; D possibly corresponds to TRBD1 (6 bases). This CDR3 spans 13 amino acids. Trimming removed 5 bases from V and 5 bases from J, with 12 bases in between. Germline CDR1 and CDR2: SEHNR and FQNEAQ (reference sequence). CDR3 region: CASSPGQIYGYTF. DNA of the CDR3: TGTGCCAGCAGCCCAGGACAGATATATGGCTACACCTTC.

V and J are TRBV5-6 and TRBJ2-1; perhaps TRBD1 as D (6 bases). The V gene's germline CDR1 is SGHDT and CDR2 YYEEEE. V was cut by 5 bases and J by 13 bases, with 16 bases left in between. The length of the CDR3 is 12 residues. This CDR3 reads CASSLSGTPQFF. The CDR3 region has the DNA TGTGCCAGCAGTTTGTCCGGGACACCCCAGTTCTTC.

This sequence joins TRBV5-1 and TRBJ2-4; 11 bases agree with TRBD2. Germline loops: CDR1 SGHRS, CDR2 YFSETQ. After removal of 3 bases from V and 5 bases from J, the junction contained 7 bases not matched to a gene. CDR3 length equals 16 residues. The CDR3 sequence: CASSWGLAERENIQYF. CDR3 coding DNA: TGCGCCAGCAGCTGGGGACTAGCGGAAAGGGAAAACATTCAGTACTTC.

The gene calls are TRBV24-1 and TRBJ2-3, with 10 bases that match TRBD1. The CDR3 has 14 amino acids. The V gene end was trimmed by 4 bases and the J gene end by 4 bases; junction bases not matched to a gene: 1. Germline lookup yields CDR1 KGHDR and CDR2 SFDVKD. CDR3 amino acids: CATSETGGPDTQYF. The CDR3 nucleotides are TGTGCCACCAGTGAGACAGGGGGCCCAGATACGCAGTATTTT.

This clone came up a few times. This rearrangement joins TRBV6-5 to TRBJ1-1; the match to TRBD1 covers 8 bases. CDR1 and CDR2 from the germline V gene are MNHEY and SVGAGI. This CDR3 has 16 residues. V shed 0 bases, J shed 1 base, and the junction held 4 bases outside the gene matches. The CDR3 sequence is CASSYSGDRRNTEAFF. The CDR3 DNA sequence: TGTGCCAGCAGTTACTCTGGGGACAGGCGGAACACTGAAGCTTTCTTT.

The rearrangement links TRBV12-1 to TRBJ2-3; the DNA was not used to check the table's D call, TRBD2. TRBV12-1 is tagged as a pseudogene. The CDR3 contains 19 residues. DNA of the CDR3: TGTGCCAGCAGCCCAGAGTCCCGCCCGACTAGCGGGTACACAGATACGCAGTATTTT. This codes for CASSPESRPTSGYTDTQYF.

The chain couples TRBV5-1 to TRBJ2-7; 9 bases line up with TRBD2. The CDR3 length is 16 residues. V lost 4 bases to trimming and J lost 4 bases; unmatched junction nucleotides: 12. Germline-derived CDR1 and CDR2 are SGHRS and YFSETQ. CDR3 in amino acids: CASSISSGIPSYEQYF. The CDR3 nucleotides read TGCGCCAGCAGCATATCTAGCGGGATACCCTCGTACGAGCAGTACTTC.

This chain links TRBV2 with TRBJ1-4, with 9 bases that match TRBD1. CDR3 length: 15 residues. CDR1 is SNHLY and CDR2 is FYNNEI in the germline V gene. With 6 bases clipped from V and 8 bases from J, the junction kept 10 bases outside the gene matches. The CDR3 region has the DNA TGTGCCAGCAGCCCTGGGACAGGGTTAAGGGAAAAACTGTTTTTT. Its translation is CASSPGTGLREKLFF.

The CDR3 region has the DNA TGTGCCAGCAGTTTTAGCGGGGGCCAAGAGACCCAGTACTTC. Protein: CASSFSGGQETQYF. The genes are TRBV7-9 and TRBJ2-5, with 9 bases aligning to TRBD2. With 6 bases clipped from V and 1 base from J, the junction kept 3 bases outside the gene matches. This CDR3 region has 14 residues. Germline CDR1 and CDR2: SEHNR and FQNEAQ (reference sequence).